A selection of T cell receptor beta chains follows, all from one sample in a study of blood T cell repertoires in COVID-19. The repertoire was sequenced with immunoSEQ multiplex PCR; TCRdb's copy has only in-frame clones and lacks some. The data contain about 180,000 clones, 86% of them seen just once; the ten biggest clones take up less than 25%. The sample was peripheral blood. The receptor source for this set is a man aged 70-80 years with active or convalescent COVID-19. Each CDR3 is given with its conserved first and last residue. The D gene is left open where the match is weak. Size tells how often a clone was seen (once, few, many) or the class of an expanded clone, and some rows leave it out.

NA	NA	TRBV9	TRBJ1-1	CASSVRDNMNTEAFF	TGTGCCAGCAGCGTCCGGGACAACATGAACACTGAAGCTTTCTTT
NA	few	TRBV5-1	TRBJ2-7	CASSLKDSKQYF	TGCGCCAGCAGCCTCAAAGATAGTAAGCAGTACTTC
NA	NA	TRBV19	TRBJ1-4	CASSISGRVNEKLFF	TGTGCCAGTAGTATAAGTGGCAGGGTAAATGAAAAACTGTTTTTT
TRBD2	NA	TRBV30	TRBJ2-1	CAWSPERGTLHEQFF	TGTGCCTGGAGTCCTGAGCGGGGGACTCTGCATGAGCAGTTCTTC
NA	once	TRBV9	TRBJ1-2	CASSVEQFGNYGYTF	TGTGCCAGCAGCGTAGAACAGTTTGGTAACTATGGCTACACCTTC
TRBD1	NA	TRBV10-3	TRBJ1-5	CAISPQGVNQPQHF	TGTGCCATCTCCCCACAGGGGGTGAATCAGCCCCAGCATTTT
NA	NA	TRBV19	TRBJ2-1	CASSIERLSLRNEQFF	TGTGCCAGTAGTATAGAGAGGCTTTCCCTGAGGAATGAGCAGTTCTTC
NA	NA	TRBV9	TRBJ1-1	CASSAGAGRNTEAFF	TGTGCCAGCAGCGCCGGGGCGGGGAGGAACACTGAAGCTTTCTTT
NA	NA	TRBV5-1	TRBJ1-5	CASSLGSQIEGNQPQHF	TGCGCCAGCAGCTTGGGCTCCCAGATCGAGGGCAATCAGCCCCAGCATTTT
NA	NA	TRBV19	TRBJ2-7	CASSRQAHSYEQYF	TGTGCCAGTAGTAGGCAGGCCCACTCCTACGAGCAGTACTTC
NA	NA	TRBV11-2	TRBJ1-3	CASSLDRYRVVDF	TGTGCCAGCAGCTTAGACAGGTACCGAGTCGTCGATTTT
NA	NA	TRBV18	TRBJ2-1	CASSPPVSGDNEQFF	TGTGCCAGCTCACCACCCGTCTCAGGCGACAATGAGCAGTTCTTC
TRBD1	NA	TRBV7-9	TRBJ1-1	CASSSPTHRGGNTEAFF	TGTGCCAGCAGCTCCCCCACCCACAGGGGTGGGAACACTGAAGCTTTCTTT
NA	few	TRBV5-5	TRBJ1-3	CASSFPVGSVGQNTIYF	TGTGCCAGCAGCTTCCCGGTGGGCTCGGTGGGACAAAACACCATATATTTT
NA	NA	TRBV24-1	TRBJ2-1	CATSEAGKANNEQFF	TGTGCCACCAGTGAGGCGGGGAAGGCGAACAATGAGCAGTTCTTC
NA	NA	TRBV3-1/TRBV3-2	TRBJ1-2	CASTSSGSRINYGYTF	TGTGCCAGCACCTCAAGCGGGTCACGTATCAACTATGGCTACACCTTC
NA	NA	TRBV6-5	TRBJ1-5	CATYTQGANQPQHF	TGTGCCACGTACACCCAGGGCGCAAATCAGCCCCAGCATTTT
TRBD2	NA	TRBV18	TRBJ2-3	CASSLLQRETDTQYF	TGTGCCAGCTCGCTCCTTCAGCGGGAGACAGATACGCAGTATTTT
NA	NA	TRBV14	TRBJ1-1	CASSQVRGSTEAFF	TGTGCCAGCAGCCAAGTCCGTGGGAGCACTGAAGCTTTCTTT
NA	NA	TRBV30	TRBJ2-7	CAWALGRGLNSDEQYF	TGTGCCTGGGCCCTGGGCAGGGGCCTCAATTCGGACGAGCAGTACTTC
NA	NA	TRBV7-2	TRBJ1-1	CASRLRISRSWMNTEAFF	TGTGCCAGCCGGTTGAGGATTAGTAGAAGTTGGATGAACACTGAAGCTTTCTTT
NA	few	TRBV5-1	TRBJ1-1	CASSLAVANTEAFF	TGCGCCAGCAGCTTGGCAGTTGCGAACACTGAAGCTTTCTTT
TRBD1	NA	TRBV5-1	TRBJ2-1	CASSLEGTGGRNEQFF	TGCGCCAGCAGCTTGGAGGGGACAGGAGGTCGGAATGAGCAGTTCTTC
NA	NA	TRBV5-1	TRBJ2-5	CASSLAQKGETQYF	TGCGCCAGCAGCTTGGCACAGAAAGGCGAGACCCAGTACTTC
TRBD2	NA	TRBV19	TRBJ2-7	CASSIRTSGTYEQYF	TGTGCCAGTAGTATTAGGACTAGCGGCACCTACGAGCAGTACTTC
NA	once	TRBV6-5	TRBJ1-6	CASNNAWTYNSPLHF	TGTGCCAGCAACAACGCGTGGACTTATAATTCACCCCTCCACTTT
NA	NA	TRBV19	TRBJ1-2	CASSDSRAVGYTF	TGTGCCAGTAGTGACTCAAGAGCGGTTGGCTACACCTTC
TRBD1	NA	TRBV4-3	TRBJ1-6	CASSRRQGAPHSPLHF	TGCGCCAGCAGCCGTCGACAGGGGGCCCCTCATTCACCCCTCCACTTT
TRBD1	NA	TRBV30	TRBJ1-1	CAWKQGGMNTEAFF	TGTGCCTGGAAACAGGGGGGGATGAACACTGAAGCTTTCTTT
NA	NA	TRBV19	TRBJ1-3	CASSEGRGNTIYF	TGTGCCAGTAGCGAGGGCCGGGGAAACACCATATATTTT
NA	NA	TRBV18	TRBJ2-1	CASHRARDNEQFF	TGTGCCAGCCATCGGGCCAGGGACAATGAGCAGTTCTTC
TRBD1	NA	TRBV12-3/TRBV12-4	TRBJ1-2	CASSSDRVNGYTF	TGTGCCAGCAGTTCCGACAGGGTAAATGGCTACACCTTC
TRBD1	NA	TRBV11-2	TRBJ1-1	CASSPGTAFMNTEAFF	TGTGCCAGCAGCCCCGGGACAGCTTTCATGAACACTGAAGCTTTCTTT
NA	NA	TRBV4-3	TRBJ2-7	CASSQDWAGAPPEQYF	TGCGCCAGCAGCCAAGATTGGGCAGGGGCCCCCCCCGAGCAGTACTTC
NA	once	TRBV29-1	TRBJ1-1	CSGTRDTEAFF	TGCAGCGGCACGCGGGACACTGAAGCTTTCTTT
TRBD1	NA	TRBV18	TRBJ1-4	CASSLQGFREKLFF	TGTGCCAGCTCACTACAGGGGTTCCGGGAAAAACTGTTTTTT
NA	NA	TRBV6-5	TRBJ1-1	CASHRTVNTEAFF	TGTGCCAGTCACAGGACCGTGAACACTGAAGCTTTCTTT
NA	NA	TRBV5-1	TRBJ1-1	CASSLVSTRNTEAFF	TGCGCCAGCAGCTTGGTCTCGACAAGGAACACTGAAGCTTTCTTT
NA	once	TRBV30	TRBJ1-6	CACRGGVSYNSPLHF	TGTGCCTGCCGGGGCGGGGTCTCCTATAATTCACCCCTCCACTTT
TRBD1	NA	TRBV15	TRBJ1-6	CATSYRDSDYNSPLHF	TGTGCCACCAGCTACAGGGACAGTGACTATAATTCACCCCTCCACTTT
NA	few	TRBV5-1	TRBJ1-5	CASSLDTGRQPQHF	TGCGCCAGCAGCTTGGATACAGGGAGACAGCCCCAGCATTTT
NA	NA	TRBV18	TRBJ1-1	CASSQMGRYTEAFF	TGTGCCAGCTCACAGATGGGGAGGTATACTGAAGCTTTCTTT
TRBD1	NA	TRBV7-2	TRBJ1-2	CASSLASPGQSSYGYTF	TGTGCCAGCAGCCTAGCCTCGCCGGGACAGTCGTCCTATGGCTACACCTTC
NA	NA	TRBV15	TRBJ1-2	CATSRAVRPTNYGYTF	TGTGCCACCAGCAGGGCGGTTAGACCGACTAACTATGGCTACACCTTC
NA	NA	TRBV7-2	TRBJ1-2	CASSPVGAYGYTF	TGTGCCAGCAGCCCGGTGGGGGCGTATGGCTACACCTTC
TRBD2	NA	TRBV5-1	TRBJ2-5	CASRVVGTREETQYF	TGCGCCAGCAGAGTGGTCGGGACTAGGGAAGAGACCCAGTACTTC
NA	NA	TRBV5-3	TRBJ1-3	CARSLPGNTIYF	TGTGCCAGAAGCCTCCCTGGAAACACCATATATTTT
NA	NA	TRBV27	TRBJ1-2	CASRSLGSNYGYTF	TGTGCCAGCAGATCTCTCGGGTCCAACTATGGCTACACCTTC
NA	NA	TRBV29-1	TRBJ1-2	CSVPTVAYGYTF	TGCAGCGTTCCGACAGTGGCCTATGGCTACACCTTC
TRBD2	NA	TRBV24-1	TRBJ2-1	CATSDRLAGTAEQFF	TGTGCCACCAGTGACCGACTAGCGGGGACCGCCGAGCAGTTCTTC
NA	NA	TRBV7-8	TRBJ1-6	CASSLAGGASYNSPLHF	TGTGCCAGCAGCTTAGCGGGGGGAGCCTCCTATAATTCACCCCTCCACTTT